The 8 T cell receptor beta chains below come from one sample, sequenced in a study of blood T cells in healthy people across ages. Through a sample-barcoded 5' primer and a J-beta primer mix, a second PCR was run for roughly 7 to 11 cycles. Via MiXCR, TCRdb re-called the 5' RACE reads, giving one row per CDR3 protein. The sample has about 1,800,000 distinct CDR3 sequences; 28% are singletons. The sequenced sample consisted of blood. These receptors originate from a woman aged 25-40 years in good health.

On this clonotype: This may come from a read error, since a much larger clone is one base off. CDR3 DNA sequence: TGTGCCAGCAGCTTCCCAGCGGGAGACCCCCACGAGCAGTACTTC. This gives the protein CASSFPAGDPHEQYF. The chain uses TRBV7-2 and TRBJ2-5, with 8 bases identical to TRBD2. The last part of the DNA fits TRBJ2-7 better; the J call may be wrong. The V gene's germline CDR1 is SGHTA and CDR2 FQGNSA. The CDR3 totals 15 residues.

The chain joins TRBV6-2 or TRBV6-3 to TRBJ1-2, with D possibly TRBD1 on 5 matching bases. The CDR3 loop spans 15 amino acids. Trimming took off 2 bases at V and 6 bases at J, with 16 bases between the two ends. Per germline, CDR1 MNHEY and CDR2 SVGEGT. The CDR3: CASSYGGASADGYTF. CDR3 in DNA: TGTGCCAGCAGTTACGGAGGGGCCTCGGCTGATGGCTACACCTTC.

This clonotype was seen a handful of times. This chain joins TRBV27 and TRBJ1-1; 9 nucleotides match TRBD1. Germline CDR1 MNHEY, CDR2 SMNVEV (reference sequence). The CDR3 runs to 14 residues. V dropped 5 bases and J dropped 5; count of bases not matched to a gene: 6. The CDR3 spells CASSRFDRGTEAFF. CDR3 sequence (DNA): TGTGCCAGCAGTCGCTTCGACAGGGGGACTGAAGCTTTCTTT.

This clonotype turned up a few times. The chain is built from TRBV3-1 and TRBJ2-7; the match to TRBD1 covers 10 bases. J lost 6 bases, V lost 4 bases, and 6 bases had no gene match. Per the germline V gene, CDR1 is LGHDT and CDR2 is YNNKEL (reference sequence). The CDR3 totals 14 residues. The CDR3: CASSLRDRGPEQYF. DNA for the CDR3: TGTGCCAGCAGCCTCCGGGACAGGGGTCCCGAGCAGTACTTC.

J is TRBJ2-4 and V is TRBV28; 7 bases are a match to TRBD1. CDR3 length: 15 residues. CDR1 is MDHEN and CDR2 is SYDVKM in the germline V gene. The J segment lost 5 bases and the V segment lost 1 base, leaving 5 bases of the junction unmatched. The CDR3 here is CASSLFYRGENIQYF. As DNA, the CDR3 is TGTGCCAGCAGTTTATTTTACAGGGGAGAAAACATTCAGTACTTC. The full variable domain, in which reference TRBV28 and TRBJ2-4 provide the parts outside the CDR3, is DVKVTQSSRYLVKRTGEKVFLECVQDMDHENMFWYRQDPGLGLRLIYFSYDVKMKEKGDIPEGYSVSREKKERFSLILESASTNQTSMYLCASSLFYRGENIQYFGAGTRLSVL.

This chain connects TRBV5-5 to TRBJ2-7, with 8 bases identical to TRBD1. CDR3 length: 14 residues. The V gene's germline CDR1 is SGHKS and CDR2 YYEKEE (reference sequence). The J segment lost 1 base and the V segment lost 6 bases, leaving 6 bases of the junction unmatched. The CDR3 nucleotides read TGTGCCAGCATGAGACAGGGGCGATCCTACGAGCAGTACTTC. This codes for CASMRQGRSYEQYF.

The chain recombines TRBV12-3 or TRBV12-4 with TRBJ1-1; a weak D match, TRBD1 (5 bases). The CDR3 covers 15 residues. V was trimmed by 5 bases and J by 3 bases, leaving 16 bases between them. CDR3 nucleotides: TGTGCCAGCAGTCCCGCCAATTGGGGGGACACTGAAGCTTTCTTT. Encoded protein: CASSPANWGDTEAFF.

This clonotype came up a few times. The gene calls are TRBV10-3 and TRBJ2-7; tentatively, D is TRBD1 (6 bases). Looked up from germline, CDR1 is ENHRY and CDR2 is SYGVKD. Trimming stripped 4 bases from V and 1 base from J, with 14 bases between. This CDR3 has 15 amino acids. CDR3 region: CAISATVQGSYEQYF. As DNA, the CDR3 is TGTGCCATCAGTGCGACGGTACAGGGTTCCTACGAGCAGTACTTC.